The 27 T cell receptor beta chains reported below all come from one sample, sequenced in a study of blood T cell repertoires in COVID-19. Clones were read by immunoSEQ multiplex PCR, and TCRdb kept only the in-frame ones, dropping some. The sample yields tens of thousands of clones, roughly 82% seen once. The sequencing input was peripheral blood. Receptor source: a man aged 45-60 years with active or convalescent COVID-19.

V gene TRBV7-2 combines with J gene TRBJ2-3; D call uncertain. Germline assignment: CDR1 SGHTA and CDR2 FQGNSA. V was clipped by 3 bases and J by 0 bases, with 10 bases between them. This CDR3 contains 15 residues. The DNA of the CDR3 is TGTGCCAGCAGCTTTACACAGTTAAGCACAGATACGCAGTATTTT. Residues: CASSFTQLSTDTQYF.

The chain has TRBV19 and TRBJ1-5; 7 positions match TRBD1. Germline V gene data show CDR1 as LNHDA and CDR2 as SQIVND (reference sequence). The V gene end was trimmed by 6 bases and the J gene end by 3 bases; junction bases not matched to a gene: 8. The CDR3 runs 15 residues. The CDR3 nucleotides read TGTGCCAGTAGGGATCTACAGGGGAACAATCAGCCCCAGCATTTT. It yields the protein CASRDLQGNNQPQHF.

The rearrangement links TRBV27 to TRBJ1-2, with a weak D call TRBD1 (5 bases). The CDR3 contains 13 residues. Trimming took 4 bases from V and 4 from J, leaving 10 bases between them. The V gene's germline CDR1 is MNHEY and CDR2 SMNVEV (reference sequence). The CDR3 region is CASSSGLVYGYTF. The CDR3 DNA sequence: TGTGCCAGCAGTTCGGGACTGGTCTATGGCTACACCTTC.

This clone was counted a single time. The J gene is TRBJ2-2, the V gene TRBV5-1; a weak D match, TRBD1 (5 bases). This CDR3 has 16 residues. CDR1 and CDR2 (germline): SGHRS, YFSETQ. Between the trimmed V and J ends, which lost 4 bases and 1 base, there was a span of 14 bases. CDR3 nucleotides: TGCGCCAGCAGCCCGGGTGGGGCTTTGAACACCGGGGAGCTGTTTTTT. Amino acids: CASSPGGALNTGELFF.

This sequence joins TRBV18 and TRBJ2-5, with D unresolved. CDR1 KGHSH and CDR2 LQKENI come from the germline V gene. Deletions cut 4 bases from V and 5 bases from J, with 11 bases between. There are 13 residues in the CDR3. The CDR3 is CASSRNEEETQYF. CDR3 bases: TGTGCCAGCTCACGTAACGAGGAGGAGACCCAGTACTTC.

The count of this clone is one. The rearrangement links TRBV30 to TRBJ2-2, with 7 bases matching TRBD2. This CDR3 has 16 residues. V lost 8 bases, J lost 3 bases, and 15 bases stayed unmatched. CDR1 and CDR2 (germline): GTSNPN, SVGIG (reference sequence). The chain's CDR3 is CAQSREGTRDTGELFF. The CDR3 DNA sequence: TGTGCCCAAAGCAGGGAGGGGACCAGGGACACCGGGGAGCTGTTTTTT.

This chain links TRBV2 with TRBJ1-2; TRBD1 aligns across 7 bases. Losses at the gene ends were 1 base for V and 8 bases for J; bases not matched to a gene: 4. Germline values: CDR1 SNHLY, CDR2 FYNNEI. The CDR3 has 13 residues. CDR3 loop: CASSEGGGFGYTF. The DNA of the CDR3 is TGTGCCAGCAGTGAAGGAGGGGGCTTCGGCTACACCTTC.

This sequence joins TRBV19 and TRBJ1-1; D not resolved. The germline V gene encodes CDR1 LNHDA and CDR2 SQIVND (reference sequence). The ends were cut back, 2 bases at V and 0 bases at J, with 4 bases in the middle. CDR3 length: 13 amino acids. CDR3 sequence (DNA): TGTGCCAGTAGTATACAGGTGAACACTGAAGCTTTCTTT. It translates to CASSIQVNTEAFF.

V gene TRBV9 combines with J gene TRBJ1-3; 8 bases agree with TRBD1. The germline V gene has CDR1 SGDLS and CDR2 YYNGEE. The CDR3 extends over 18 amino acids. V trimming: 0 bases; J trimming: 3 bases; junction bases outside the gene matches: 11. Here the CDR3 reads CASSVAQRQGARGNTIYF. The CDR3 nucleotides are TGTGCCAGCAGCGTAGCTCAGCGGCAGGGGGCCCGTGGAAACACCATATATTTT.

Concerning this clone: This same CDR3 is encoded by further DNA sequences in the sample. The rearrangement links TRBV7-9 to TRBJ2-5; maybe TRBD1 (5 bases). V was clipped by 0 bases and J by 5 bases, with 10 bases between them. Germline V gene sequence: CDR1 SEHNR, CDR2 FQNEAQ (reference sequence). CDR3 length: 14 residues. The CDR3 sequence is CASSLAREQETQYF. The CDR3 DNA is TGTGCCAGCAGCTTAGCCAGGGAACAGGAGACCCAGTACTTC.

The rearrangement joins TRBV15 to TRBJ2-6, with D unresolved. The V and J ends lost 0 bases and 0 bases respectively, with 6 bases between them. The CDR3 sequence is 16 residues long. Germline V gives CDR1 LNHNV, CDR2 YYDKDF (reference sequence). CDR3 nucleotide sequence: TGTGCCACCAGCAGAGATCTCAGCTCTGGGGCCAACGTCCTGACTTTC. Residues: CATSRDLSSGANVLTF.

This chain joins TRBV5-1 and TRBJ2-5; no reliable D call. Germline V gene lookup returns CDR1 SGHRS and CDR2 YFSETQ. This CDR3 comprises 14 residues. V lost 4 bases to trimming and J lost 5 bases, with 15 bases between them. In DNA, the CDR3 is TGCGCCAGCAGCGTAGTTGTGGGCGCGGAGACCCAGTACTTC. This encodes CASSVVVGAETQYF. Together with reference TRBV5-1 and TRBJ2-5, the CDR3 gives the full variable domain: KAGVTQTPRYLIKTRGQQVTLSCSPISGHRSVSWYQQTPGQGLQFLFEYFSETQRNKGNFPGRFSGRQFSNSRSEMNVSTLELGDSALYLCASSVVVGAETQYFGPGTRLLVL.

In the case of this clone: Distinct nucleotide sequences in the sample also encode this CDR3. The chain couples TRBV20-1 to TRBJ1-2; D remains ambiguous. This CDR3 is built from 11 residues. Trimming cost V 2 bases and J 3 bases, with 4 bases left between them. From germline, CDR1 is DFQATT and CDR2 SNEGSKA (reference sequence). In DNA, the CDR3 is TGCAGTGCTAGAACGGACTATGGCTACACCTTC. Amino acids: CSARTDYGYTF.

This clone occurred a few times. V usage is TRBV5-1 and J usage is TRBJ2-5; 16 nucleotides match TRBD2. V lost 4 bases, J lost 4 bases, and 4 bases stayed unmatched. The CDR3 runs 16 residues. Germline lookup yields CDR1 SGHRS and CDR2 YFSETQ. The CDR3 DNA sequence: TGCGCCAGCAGCCAGGGACTAGCGGGGGGGATAGAGACCCAGTACTTC. Translated, it gives CASSQGLAGGIETQYF.

V usage is TRBV6-5 and J usage is TRBJ1-2; D not certain. With 7 bases removed from V and 6 bases from J, the gap between germline ends came to 18 bases. The CDR3 has 14 residues. CDR1 MNHEY and CDR2 SVGAGI come from the germline V gene. The CDR3 DNA reads TGTGCCAGCAAAACAATGGGCCCCTCAAATGGCTACACCTTC. This translates into CASKTMGPSNGYTF.

The V and J genes are TRBV6-6 and TRBJ2-3; 9 bases line up with TRBD2. V trimming: 2 bases; J trimming: 7 bases; junction bases outside the gene matches: 7. The germline CDR1 and CDR2 sequences are MNHNY and SVGAGI (reference sequence). The CDR3 sequence is 15 residues long. The CDR3 DNA is TGTGCCAGCAGTTACGTCTCTAGCGGGGTGAATACGCAGTATTTT. Translating gives CASSYVSSGVNTQYF.

This clone was observed a single time. The V gene is TRBV2, the J gene TRBJ1-1; weak D call: TRBD1 (6 bases). Germline CDR1 reads SNHLY; CDR2 reads FYNNEI. This CDR3 comprises 12 residues. Deletions cut 4 bases from V and 8 bases from J, with 11 bases between. CDR3 DNA sequence: TGTGCCAGCAGTGTTTCGGACAGAGAAGCTTTCTTT. Protein: CASSVSDREAFF.

The chain combines TRBV7-2 with TRBJ2-2; D may be TRBD1 (7 bases). Per germline, CDR1 SGHTA and CDR2 FQGNSA. The germline V and J ends were trimmed by 5 bases and 2 bases, with 12 bases remaining between them. The CDR3 totals 15 residues. In DNA, the CDR3 is TGTGCCAGCAGCGCGGGACAGATAAACACCGGGGAGCTGTTTTTT. It translates to CASSAGQINTGELFF. The variable domain in full, with the rest retrieved from reference TRBV7-2 and TRBJ2-2, is GAGVSQSPSNKVTEKGKDVELRCDPISGHTALYWYRQSLGQGLEFLIYFQGNSAPDKSGLPSDRFSAERTGGSVSTLTIQRTQQEDSAVYLCASSAGQINTGELFFGEGSRLTVL.

V and J are TRBV7-7 and TRBJ1-4; weak D call: TRBD1 (6 bases). Germline values: CDR1 SSHAT, CDR2 FNYEAQ (reference sequence). Deletions cut 1 base from V and 7 bases from J, with 10 bases between. The CDR3 runs 14 residues. The DNA for the CDR3 is TGTGCCAGCAGCTTAGTACAGGGAAGTGAAAAACTGTTTTTT. Translation gives CASSLVQGSEKLFF. The full variable domain, in which reference TRBV7-7 and TRBJ1-4 provide the parts outside the CDR3, is GAGVSQSPRYKVTKRGQDVTLRCDPISSHATLYWYQQALGQGPEFLTYFNYEAQPDKSGLPSDRFSAERPEGSISTLTIQRTEQRDSAMYRCASSLVQGSEKLFFGSGTQLSVL.

This chain connects TRBV4-1 to TRBJ2-1, with D tentatively TRBD1 (6 bases). This CDR3 is 16 amino acids long. Trimming stripped 3 bases from V and 0 bases from J, with 12 bases between. Germline V CDR1 and CDR2: MGHRA, YSYEKL. This chain's CDR3 is CASSHGTGSSYNEQFF. CDR3 DNA sequence: TGCGCCAGCAGCCACGGAACAGGGAGCTCCTACAATGAGCAGTTCTTC.

The rearrangement uses TRBV6-5 and TRBJ2-7; 7 nucleotides line up with TRBD1. Germline values: CDR1 MNHEY, CDR2 SVGAGI. The CDR3 is 15 amino acids. J lost 7 bases, V lost 6 bases, and 15 bases had no gene match. CDR3 protein: CASRYAATGSWEQYF. The CDR3 DNA reads as TGTGCCAGCAGGTACGCCGCGACAGGGTCGTGGGAGCAGTACTTC.

This sequence joins TRBV2 and TRBJ2-5, with D possibly being TRBD2 (5 bases). The CDR3 length is 14 residues. The V gene lost 6 bases and the J gene lost 1 base, with 12 bases spanning the gap. Germline V gives CDR1 SNHLY, CDR2 FYNNEI. The CDR3: CASRGGGSQETQYF. CDR3 sequence (DNA): TGTGCCAGCAGGGGCGGAGGATCCCAAGAGACCCAGTACTTC.

V is TRBV12-3 or TRBV12-4 and J is TRBJ1-4, with D unresolved. V was clipped by 4 bases and J by 7 bases, with 7 bases between them. The length of the CDR3 is 12 residues. CDR3 protein: CASSSRGEKLFF. The CDR3 DNA is TGTGCCAGCAGTTCCCGAGGTGAAAAACTGTTTTTT.

The CDR3 region is CASSQPGQGSDGYTF. DNA for the CDR3: TGTGCCAGCAGCCAACCGGGACAGGGGAGCGATGGCTACACCTTC. The V and J genes are TRBV4-2 and TRBJ1-2; 10 bases fit TRBD1. CDR3 length: 15 amino acids. CDR1 is LGHNA and CDR2 is YNFKEQ in the germline V gene. V was clipped by 2 bases and J by 6 bases; unmatched bases: 6.

The chain couples TRBV6-5 to TRBJ1-2; D is unclear. The CDR3 loop spans 14 amino acids. The germline V gene has CDR1 MNHEY and CDR2 SVGAGI. Trimming cost V 0 bases and J 6 bases, with 11 bases left between them. CDR3 sequence reads: CASSYSNTRNGYTF. The CDR3 bases are TGTGCCAGCAGTTACTCGAACACCAGAAATGGCTACACCTTC.

CDR3: CASSLGASDTYEQYF. CDR3 bases: TGCGCCAGCAGCTTGGGGGCTAGCGACACTTACGAGCAGTACTTC. The chain couples TRBV5-1 to TRBJ2-7; maybe TRBD2 (6 bases). CDR1 and CDR2 (germline): SGHRS, YFSETQ. There are 15 residues in the CDR3. The germline V and J ends were trimmed by 0 bases and 4 bases, with 14 bases remaining between them.

This clone was seen only once. The chain is built from TRBV18 and TRBJ1-5; 11 nucleotides match TRBD1. CDR3 length: 17 residues. Germline assignment: CDR1 KGHSH and CDR2 LQKENI. The trim removed 0 bases at V and 4 bases at J, leaving 5 bases unmatched. In DNA, the CDR3 is TGTGCCAGCTCACCACCCGGACAGGGGGCTGGAAATCAGCCCCAGCATTTT. This sequence encodes CASSPPGQGAGNQPQHF. Supplemented by reference TRBV18 and TRBJ1-5, the full variable domain reads NAGVMQNPRHLVRRRGQEARLRCSPMKGHSHVYWYRQLPEEGLKFMVYLQKENIIDESGMPKERFSAEFPKEGPSILRIQQVVRGDSAAYFCASSPPGQGAGNQPQHFGDGTRLSIL.